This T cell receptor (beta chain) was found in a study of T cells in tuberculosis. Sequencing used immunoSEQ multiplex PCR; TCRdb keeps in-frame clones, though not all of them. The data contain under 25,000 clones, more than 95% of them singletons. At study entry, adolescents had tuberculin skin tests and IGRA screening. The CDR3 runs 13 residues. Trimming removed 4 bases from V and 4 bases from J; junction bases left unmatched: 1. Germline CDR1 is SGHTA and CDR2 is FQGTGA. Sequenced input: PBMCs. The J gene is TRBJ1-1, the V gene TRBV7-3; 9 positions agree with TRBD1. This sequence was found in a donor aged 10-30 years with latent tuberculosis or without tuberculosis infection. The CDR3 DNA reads TGTGCCAGCAGCTCGGACAGGGGCACTGAAGCTTTCTTT. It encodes CASSSDRGTEAFF.